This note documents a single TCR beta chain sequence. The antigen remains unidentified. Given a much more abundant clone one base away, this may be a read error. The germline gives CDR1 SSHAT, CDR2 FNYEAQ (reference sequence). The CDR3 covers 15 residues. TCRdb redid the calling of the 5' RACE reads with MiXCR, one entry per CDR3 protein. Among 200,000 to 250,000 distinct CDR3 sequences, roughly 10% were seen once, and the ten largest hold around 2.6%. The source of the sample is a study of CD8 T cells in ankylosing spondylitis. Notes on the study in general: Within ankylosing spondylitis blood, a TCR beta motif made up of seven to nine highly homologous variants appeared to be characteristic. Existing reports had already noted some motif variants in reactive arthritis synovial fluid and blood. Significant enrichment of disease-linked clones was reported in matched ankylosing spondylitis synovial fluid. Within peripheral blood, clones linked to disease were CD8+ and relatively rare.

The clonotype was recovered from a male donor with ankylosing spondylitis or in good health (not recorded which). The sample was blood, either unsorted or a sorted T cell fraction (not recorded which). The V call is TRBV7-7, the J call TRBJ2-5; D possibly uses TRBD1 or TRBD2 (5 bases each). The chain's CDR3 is CAGSLALGARETQYF. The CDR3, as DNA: TGTGCCGGCAGCTTAGCGCTAGGGGCCCGAGAGACCCAGTACTTC.